This TCR beta chain appears in the sequencing data of a study of T cell changes during pregnancy in multiple sclerosis. Germline V lookup: CDR1 LGHNA, CDR2 YNFKEQ. The CDR3 is made up of 15 amino acids. V lost 0 bases, J lost 1 base, and 7 bases lay in between. Sequencing was performed with immunoSEQ multiplex PCR; in TCRdb, only in-frame clones are kept and a portion is missing. The sample lists some 37,000 clones, around nine tenths occurring once. The genes are TRBV4-2 and TRBJ2-1; tentative D call: TRBD1 (6 bases). Sequencing was performed on CD4+ T cells from peripheral blood mononuclear cells, taken in the first trimester of pregnancy. The clonotype originates from a female donor with multiple sclerosis, enrolled in a pregnancy study. For the CDR3, the DNA is TGTGCCAGCAGCCAAGACAGGGGTTCCTACAATGAGCAGTTCTTC. It encodes CASSQDRGSYNEQFF.